These 4 T cell receptor beta chains were all obtained from the same sample, sequenced in a study of blood T cell repertoires in COVID-19. Clones were read by immunoSEQ multiplex PCR, and TCRdb kept only the in-frame ones, dropping some. Among some 200,000 clones, about 80% were seen once, and the ten largest hold roughly 2.3%. Sequencing was done on a sample of peripheral blood. The receptors originated from an older woman with acute or convalescent COVID-19.

The chain links TRBV21-1 to TRBJ1-5. TRBV21-1 is noted as a pseudogene. This CDR3 comprises 17 residues. The CDR3 reads CASSVTIATWHRQPQHF. The DNA for the CDR3 is TGTGCCAGCAGTGTGACGATAGCTACATGGCATCGTCAGCCCCAGCATTTT.

To note about this clone: A read error may produce the germline difference seen at one junction end. The chain couples TRBV6-1 to TRBJ1-2; a possible D gene is TRBD1 (5 bases). The CDR3 is 16 amino acids. The germline CDR1 and CDR2 sequences are MNHNS and SASEGT. CDR3 residues: CASSDSQDGRGKESSF. The CDR3 bases are TGTGCCAGCAGTGATAGCCAGGACGGTCGGGGGAAGGAAAGTTCCTTC.

This chain connects TRBV7-2 to TRBJ2-5; 7 nucleotides agree with TRBD2. CDR1 and CDR2 (germline): SGHTA, FQGNSA. The CDR3 loop spans 16 amino acids. The V gene end was trimmed by 1 base and the J gene end by 5 bases; junction bases not matched to a gene: 10. This CDR3 reads CASSLEWRGSRETQYF. In DNA form, the CDR3 reads TGTGCCAGCAGCTTAGAGTGGCGGGGGTCCCGCGAGACCCAGTACTTC.

The chain is built from TRBV7-9 and TRBJ1-5; possible D gene TRBD1, 6 bases. The ends were cut back, 6 bases at V and 2 bases at J, with 11 bases in the middle. CDR1 is SEHNR, CDR2 FQNEAQ, per germline (reference sequence). The CDR3 is made up of 14 amino acids. CDR3 nucleotides: TGTGCCAGCAGTAAGGCAGGGGGCAATCAGCCCCAGCATTTT. This gives the protein CASSKAGGNQPQHF.